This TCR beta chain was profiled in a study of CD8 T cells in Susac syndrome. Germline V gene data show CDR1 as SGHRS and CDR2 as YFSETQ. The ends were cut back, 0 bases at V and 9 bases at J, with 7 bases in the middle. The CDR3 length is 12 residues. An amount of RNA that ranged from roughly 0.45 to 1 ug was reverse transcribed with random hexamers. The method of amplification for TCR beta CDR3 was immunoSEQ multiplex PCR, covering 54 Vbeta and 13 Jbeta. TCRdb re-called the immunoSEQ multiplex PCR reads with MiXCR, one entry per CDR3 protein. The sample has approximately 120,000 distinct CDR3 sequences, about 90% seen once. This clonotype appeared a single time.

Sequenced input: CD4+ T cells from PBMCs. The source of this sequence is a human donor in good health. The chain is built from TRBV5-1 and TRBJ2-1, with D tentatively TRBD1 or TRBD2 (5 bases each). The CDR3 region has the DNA TGCGCCAGCAGCTTGGACGGGACTGAGCAGTTCTTC. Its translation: CASSLDGTEQFF.